This T cell receptor (beta chain) was captured in a study of low-dose radiotherapy and immunotherapy resistance in tumors. This clonotype was recorded many times. Time point given: after trial treatment. Treatment meaning: LDRT plus nivolumab, ipilimumab, low-dose cyclophosphamide and aspirin (RACIN trial). TRAV- and TRBV-specific primers, spanning alpha and beta chains, primed first-strand cDNA. Over about 19 PCR cycles, TCRs were amplified from a constant-region primer and V-primer adapter. TCRdb re-called the reads through MiXCR, storing one row per CDR3 protein. The sample has about 84,000 distinct CDR3 sequences, under 20% seen once. This CDR3 comprises 16 residues. Looked up from germline, CDR1 is SEHNR and CDR2 is FQNEAQ (reference sequence). V was shortened by 0 bases and J by 3 bases, with 9 bases between the two germline ends.

The sample in question was PBMCs, obtained after low-dose radiotherapy plus immunotherapy. The sequence was collected from a male donor with prostate cancer. The rearrangement uses TRBV7-9 and TRBJ2-6; a possible D gene is TRBD2 (5 bases). This chain's CDR3 is CASSLAYGNGANVLTF. The CDR3 nucleotides are TGTGCCAGCAGCTTAGCATACGGGAATGGGGCCAACGTCCTGACTTTC.